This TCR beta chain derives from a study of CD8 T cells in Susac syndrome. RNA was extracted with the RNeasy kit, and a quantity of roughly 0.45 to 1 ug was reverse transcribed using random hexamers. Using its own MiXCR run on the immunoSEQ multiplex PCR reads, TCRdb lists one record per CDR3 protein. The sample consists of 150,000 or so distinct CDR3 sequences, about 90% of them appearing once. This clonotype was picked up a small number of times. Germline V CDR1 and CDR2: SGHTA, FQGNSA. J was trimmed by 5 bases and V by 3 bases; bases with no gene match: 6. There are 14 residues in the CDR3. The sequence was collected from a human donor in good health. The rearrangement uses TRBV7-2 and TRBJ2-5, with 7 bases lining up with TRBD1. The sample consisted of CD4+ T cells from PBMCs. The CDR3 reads CASSFGQAGETQYF. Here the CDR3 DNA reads TGTGCCAGCAGCTTCGGACAGGCCGGCGAGACCCAGTACTTC.